The 3 T cell receptor beta chains presented below share a single source sample, sequenced in a study of cytomegalovirus exposure and HLA in healthy donors. The primer mix had 60 Vbeta and 13 Jbeta primers. The assay was immunoSEQ multiplex PCR, and TCRdb's table has in-frame clones only and misses some. Of more than 150,000 clones detected, more than 60% appear once; the ten largest clones hold roughly 7.1%. The sample consisted of PBMCs. Source of these receptors: a woman in her forties in good health and CMV-seropositive.

V is TRBV7-2 and J is TRBJ2-3, with D possibly matching TRBD2 (5 bases). In germline, CDR1 is SGHTA, CDR2 FQGNSA. This CDR3 contains 17 residues. Trimming took 1 base from V and 0 from J, leaving 14 bases between them. CDR3 DNA: TGTGCCAGCAGCTTAGGCCTAGCCACGCCTAGCACAGATACGCAGTATTTT. It is translated as CASSLGLATPSTDTQYF.

V usage is TRBV7-2 and J usage is TRBJ1-2, with 11 bases identical to TRBD1. Germline CDR1 and CDR2: SGHTA and FQGNSA. CDR3 length: 15 amino acids. V shed 0 bases and J 8 bases; nucleotides not matched to a gene: 5. DNA of the CDR3: TGTGCCAGCAGCTTAGCGCCGGACAGGGGGCTAGGCTACACCTTC. Protein sequence: CASSLAPDRGLGYTF.

In nucleotides, the CDR3 is TGCGCCAGCAGCTTGGAGTTCCAGGGCAAAGAGACCCAGTACTTC. Translated, it gives CASSLEFQGKETQYF. V is TRBV5-1 and J is TRBJ2-5; a possible D gene is TRBD1 (5 bases). CDR3 length equals 15 residues. Trimming took 0 bases from V and 3 from J, leaving 12 bases between them. Germline V gives CDR1 SGHRS, CDR2 YFSETQ.